A single sample gave rise to the 24 T cell receptor beta chains below, sequenced in a study of cytomegalovirus exposure and HLA in healthy donors. PCR involved 60 Vbeta and 13 Jbeta primers. The method was immunoSEQ multiplex PCR; TCRdb's version includes in-frame clones alone and lacks a portion of them. The sample holds roughly 190,000 clones, roughly 80% seen once. The sample taken for sequencing was PBMCs. These receptor sequences come from a female donor in good health and CMV-seronegative.

This rearrangement joins TRBV6-1 to TRBJ2-7, with TRBD1 identical over 7 bases. V was clipped by 6 bases and J by 5 bases; unmatched bases: 7. The CDR3 sequence is 13 residues long. Germline loops: CDR1 MNHNS, CDR2 SASEGT. As DNA, the CDR3 is TGTGCCAGCAGGACGACAGGGCAAGACGAGCAGTACTTC. It translates to CASRTTGQDEQYF.

The chain couples TRBV2 to TRBJ1-2; 8 bases are shared with TRBD1. J gave up 6 bases and V 2 bases, and 5 bases lay outside the gene matches. Germline V gives CDR1 SNHLY, CDR2 FYNNEI. This CDR3 is built from 14 residues. CDR3 bases: TGTGCCAGCAGTGAAATACCAGGGGGCGATGGCTACACCTTC. Translated: CASSEIPGGDGYTF.

Remarks on this clone: The junction does not match germline at one end; this may be a read error. Other DNA sequences within the sample encode an identical CDR3. The rearrangement joins TRBV6-1 to TRBJ1-2, with TRBD1 matching 8 bases. Germline CDR1 reads MNHNS; CDR2 reads SASEGT. The CDR3 loop spans 14 amino acids. In DNA form, the CDR3 reads TGCGCCATCTCGGACCGGGGACAGGACTATGGCTACACCTTC. This translates into CAISDRGQDYGYTF.

CDR3: CASSQTINYGYTF. CDR3 nucleotide sequence: TGTGCCAGCAGTCAGACAATAAACTATGGCTACACCTTC. The genes are TRBV16 and TRBJ1-2, with D uncertain. The length of the CDR3 is 13 residues. Trimming took off 6 bases at V and 2 bases at J, with 10 bases between the two ends. From germline, CDR1 is KGHSY and CDR2 FQNENV.

The chain is built from TRBV11-3 and TRBJ2-3; TRBD2 aligns across 7 bases. This CDR3 spans 13 amino acids. V lost 2 bases to trimming and J lost 5 bases; unmatched junction nucleotides: 1. In germline, CDR1 is SGHNT, CDR2 YENEEA. The CDR3 is CASSLSGKDTQYF. Here the CDR3 DNA reads TGTGCCAGCAGCTTAAGCGGGAAAGATACGCAGTATTTT.

The V gene is TRBV2, the J gene TRBJ1-2; D possibly corresponds to TRBD1 (6 bases). From germline, CDR1 is SNHLY and CDR2 FYNNEI. Deletions cut 4 bases from V and 1 base from J, with 19 bases between. The CDR3 is 17 amino acids. The CDR3 sequence is CASSAEQGGAINYGYTF. CDR3 sequence (DNA): TGTGCCAGCAGTGCCGAACAGGGTGGGGCAATTAACTATGGCTACACCTTC.

This clone came up a few times. In DNA, the CDR3 is TGTGCCAGCAGGGGACAGGGCTCTTCACCCCTCCACTTT. This codes for CASRGQGSSPLHF. V gene TRBV6-5 combines with J gene TRBJ1-6, with 9 bases lining up with TRBD1. The germline CDR1 and CDR2 sequences are MNHEY and SVGAGI. Trimming removed 6 bases from V and 9 bases from J; junction bases left unmatched: 3. There are 13 residues in the CDR3.

The chain recombines TRBV7-2 with TRBJ1-1, with a possible D match to TRBD1 (5 bases). There are 13 residues in the CDR3. Looked up from germline, CDR1 is SGHTA and CDR2 is FQGNSA. Trimming stripped 2 bases from V and 1 base from J, with 5 bases between. In DNA, the CDR3 is TGTGCCAGCAGCTTACAGGGGAACACTGAAGCTTTCTTT. Translating it yields CASSLQGNTEAFF.

The rearrangement links TRBV19 to TRBJ2-5; tentative D call: TRBD1 (5 bases). The CDR3 runs 14 residues. Trimming removed 1 base at V and 1 base at J, with 7 bases between. CDR1 LNHDA and CDR2 SQIVND come from the germline V gene (reference sequence). The CDR3 region is CASSIARGQETQYF. The CDR3 DNA reads TGTGCCAGTAGTATAGCAAGGGGCCAAGAGACCCAGTACTTC. The full variable domain, in which reference TRBV19 and TRBJ2-5 provide the parts outside the CDR3, is DGGITQSPKYLFRKEGQNVTLSCEQNLNHDAMYWYRQDPGQGLRLIYYSQIVNDFQKGDIAEGYSVSREKKESFPLTVTSAQKNPTAFYLCASSIARGQETQYFGPGTRLLVL.

The V and J genes are TRBV27 and TRBJ1-1, with D possibly matching TRBD1 (5 bases). Germline V gene sequence: CDR1 MNHEY, CDR2 SMNVEV (reference sequence). The V end lost 5 bases, the J end lost 8 bases, and 18 bases lay between the germline ends. The CDR3 contains 14 residues. The CDR3 loop is CASSRTPFLGEAFF. The CDR3 DNA follows: TGTGCCAGCAGTCGGACACCTTTCTTAGGGGAAGCTTTCTTT.

The V gene is TRBV30, the J gene TRBJ2-7, with D tentatively TRBD1 (5 bases). Germline V gives CDR1 GTSNPN, CDR2 SVGIG (reference sequence). V was cut by 0 bases and J by 0 bases, with 12 bases left in between. The CDR3 has 15 residues. This CDR3 is CAWSVTASLSYEQYF. CDR3 nucleotide sequence: TGTGCCTGGAGTGTGACAGCTTCTCTCTCCTACGAGCAGTACTTC.

The rearrangement uses TRBV28 and TRBJ2-2; D uncertain. CDR3 size: 12 residues. Per germline, CDR1 MDHEN and CDR2 SYDVKM. The ends were cut back, 7 bases at V and 2 bases at J, with 5 bases in the middle. CDR3 amino acids: CASTSNTGELFF. The CDR3 DNA sequence: TGTGCCAGCACCAGTAACACCGGGGAGCTGTTTTTT. The full variable domain, its missing parts supplied by reference TRBV28 and TRBJ2-2, is DVKVTQSSRYLVKRTGEKVFLECVQDMDHENMFWYRQDPGLGLRLIYFSYDVKMKEKGDIPEGYSVSREKKERFSLILESASTNQTSMYLCASTSNTGELFFGEGSRLTVL.

This clone is a singleton in its sample. The chain is built from TRBV4-1 and TRBJ2-1; the D gene is possibly TRBD2 (5 bases). Trimming removed 1 base from V and 4 bases from J, with 11 bases in between. The germline V gene has CDR1 MGHRA and CDR2 YSYEKL. The CDR3 length is 15 residues. Written as DNA, the CDR3 is TGCGCCAGCAGCCAAGTGTGGGAGATTTACAATGAGCAGTTCTTC. Its translation: CASSQVWEIYNEQFF.

The chain couples TRBV11-1 to TRBJ2-7, with D possibly matching TRBD1 (5 bases). The V end lost 1 base, the J end lost 1 base, and 11 bases lay between the germline ends. The CDR3 extends over 15 amino acids. Germline CDR1 SGHAT, CDR2 FQDESV (reference sequence). The CDR3 nucleotides are TGTGCCAGCAGCTTAGTGTCCGACAGATCCTACGAGCAGTACTTC. It encodes CASSLVSDRSYEQYF. Complete variable domain (other parts from reference TRBV11-1 and TRBJ2-7): EAEVAQSPRYKITEKSQAVAFWCDPISGHATLYWYRQILGQGPELLVQFQDESVVDDSQLPKDRFSAERLKGVDSTLKIQPAELGDSAMYLCASSLVSDRSYEQYFGPGTRLTVT.

The V gene is TRBV5-3, the J gene TRBJ1-2; D ambiguous. TRBV5-3 has ORF status, its function being uncertain. V lost 0 bases and J 6 bases, leaving 9 bases between the germline ends. The CDR3 covers 13 residues. The CDR3 sequence is CARSLVPGNGYTF. CDR3 coding DNA: TGTGCCAGAAGCTTGGTTCCCGGGAATGGCTACACCTTC.

The rearrangement joins TRBV5-6 to TRBJ1-2; 7 nucleotides line up with TRBD1. CDR3 length: 14 amino acids. J was trimmed by 4 bases and V by 4 bases; bases with no gene match: 7. Per the germline V gene, CDR1 is SGHDT and CDR2 is YYEEEE. The chain's CDR3 is CASSRGQGVYGYTF. The CDR3 nucleotides read TGTGCCAGCAGCCGCGGGCAGGGGGTCTATGGCTACACCTTC.

The gene calls are TRBV6-5 and TRBJ1-3; D possibly corresponds to TRBD1 (6 bases). CDR1 and CDR2 from the germline V gene are MNHEY and SVGAGI. The CDR3 covers 14 residues. The V end was cut by 9 bases, the J end by 5 bases, with 17 bases between. The CDR3 DNA is TGTGCCAGTTCCCGTGCGGACAGCAGAAACACCATATATTTT. It encodes CASSRADSRNTIYF.

The CDR3 sequence is CASSFSGTPTYNEQFF. Here the CDR3 DNA reads TGTGCCAGCAGCTTTAGCGGGACCCCAACTTACAATGAGCAGTTCTTC. The rearrangement joins TRBV7-9 to TRBJ2-1; 8 nucleotides agree with TRBD2. CDR1 is SEHNR, CDR2 FQNEAQ, per germline (reference sequence). V gave up 3 bases and J gave up 4 bases; unmatched junction bases: 8. The CDR3 contains 16 residues.

The rearrangement links TRBV7-9 to TRBJ2-7, with TRBD1 as a possible D gene (8 bases). With 2 bases removed from V and 3 bases from J, the gap between germline ends came to 17 bases. This CDR3 is 16 amino acids long. Germline V gene sequence: CDR1 SEHNR, CDR2 FQNEAQ (reference sequence). CDR3 amino acids: CASSLRAGGGSYEQYF. CDR3 bases: TGTGCCAGCAGCTTACGGGCAGGGGGCGGGAGCTACGAGCAGTACTTC.

This clone was found once. The rearrangement links TRBV29-1 to TRBJ2-2; D gene uncertain. Germline-derived CDR1 and CDR2 are SQVTM and ANQGSEA. The CDR3 covers 12 residues. V was clipped by 5 bases and J by 0 bases, with 4 bases between them. The CDR3 region is CSVRPNTGELFF. The CDR3 DNA is TGCAGCGTTCGTCCGAACACCGGGGAGCTGTTTTTT.

The V and J genes are TRBV5-1 and TRBJ1-4; D gene ambiguous. The CDR3 is made up of 15 amino acids. In germline, CDR1 is SGHRS, CDR2 YFSETQ. Trimming took 0 bases from V and 2 from J, leaving 8 bases between them. CDR3 in DNA: TGCGCCAGCAGCTTGGGAGAGTTCACTAATGAAAAACTGTTTTTT. Translated: CASSLGEFTNEKLFF.

This clone came up once. For the CDR3, the DNA is TGTGCCAGCAGCTCGTCGGGACTAGCGACGGAGACCCAGTACTTC. This encodes CASSSSGLATETQYF. The V call is TRBV28, the J call TRBJ2-5; TRBD2 matches at 10 bases. CDR3 length: 15 residues. With V trimmed by 6 bases and J by 5 bases, 9 bases remained unmatched. Germline CDR1 reads MDHEN; CDR2 reads SYDVKM. Full variable domain (remainder filled in from reference TRBV28 and TRBJ2-5): DVKVTQSSRYLVKRTGEKVFLECVQDMDHENMFWYRQDPGLGLRLIYFSYDVKMKEKGDIPEGYSVSREKKERFSLILESASTNQTSMYLCASSSSGLATETQYFGPGTRLLVL.

As to this clone: Its ends do not fully match the called genes, so a read error is possible. This CDR3 is CASSVRDSFSPQF. The CDR3 coding sequence is TGTGCCAGCAGTGTTAGGGACAGCTTCTCTCCCCAATTT. The rearrangement joins TRBV2 to TRBJ1-1, with 7 nucleotides matching TRBD1. Germline V gene sequence: CDR1 SNHLY, CDR2 FYNNEI. This CDR3 contains 13 residues.

In DNA, the CDR3 is TGTGCCAGCAGCTTAGAGCGGGGGGCCGGGAAATACAATGAGCAGTTCTTC. It translates to CASSLERGAGKYNEQFF. This chain links TRBV7-9 with TRBJ2-1; 9 nucleotides line up with TRBD2. Germline assignment: CDR1 SEHNR and CDR2 FQNEAQ (reference sequence). V was pared by 1 base and J by 4 bases, with 8 bases of the junction left unmatched. This CDR3 comprises 17 residues.